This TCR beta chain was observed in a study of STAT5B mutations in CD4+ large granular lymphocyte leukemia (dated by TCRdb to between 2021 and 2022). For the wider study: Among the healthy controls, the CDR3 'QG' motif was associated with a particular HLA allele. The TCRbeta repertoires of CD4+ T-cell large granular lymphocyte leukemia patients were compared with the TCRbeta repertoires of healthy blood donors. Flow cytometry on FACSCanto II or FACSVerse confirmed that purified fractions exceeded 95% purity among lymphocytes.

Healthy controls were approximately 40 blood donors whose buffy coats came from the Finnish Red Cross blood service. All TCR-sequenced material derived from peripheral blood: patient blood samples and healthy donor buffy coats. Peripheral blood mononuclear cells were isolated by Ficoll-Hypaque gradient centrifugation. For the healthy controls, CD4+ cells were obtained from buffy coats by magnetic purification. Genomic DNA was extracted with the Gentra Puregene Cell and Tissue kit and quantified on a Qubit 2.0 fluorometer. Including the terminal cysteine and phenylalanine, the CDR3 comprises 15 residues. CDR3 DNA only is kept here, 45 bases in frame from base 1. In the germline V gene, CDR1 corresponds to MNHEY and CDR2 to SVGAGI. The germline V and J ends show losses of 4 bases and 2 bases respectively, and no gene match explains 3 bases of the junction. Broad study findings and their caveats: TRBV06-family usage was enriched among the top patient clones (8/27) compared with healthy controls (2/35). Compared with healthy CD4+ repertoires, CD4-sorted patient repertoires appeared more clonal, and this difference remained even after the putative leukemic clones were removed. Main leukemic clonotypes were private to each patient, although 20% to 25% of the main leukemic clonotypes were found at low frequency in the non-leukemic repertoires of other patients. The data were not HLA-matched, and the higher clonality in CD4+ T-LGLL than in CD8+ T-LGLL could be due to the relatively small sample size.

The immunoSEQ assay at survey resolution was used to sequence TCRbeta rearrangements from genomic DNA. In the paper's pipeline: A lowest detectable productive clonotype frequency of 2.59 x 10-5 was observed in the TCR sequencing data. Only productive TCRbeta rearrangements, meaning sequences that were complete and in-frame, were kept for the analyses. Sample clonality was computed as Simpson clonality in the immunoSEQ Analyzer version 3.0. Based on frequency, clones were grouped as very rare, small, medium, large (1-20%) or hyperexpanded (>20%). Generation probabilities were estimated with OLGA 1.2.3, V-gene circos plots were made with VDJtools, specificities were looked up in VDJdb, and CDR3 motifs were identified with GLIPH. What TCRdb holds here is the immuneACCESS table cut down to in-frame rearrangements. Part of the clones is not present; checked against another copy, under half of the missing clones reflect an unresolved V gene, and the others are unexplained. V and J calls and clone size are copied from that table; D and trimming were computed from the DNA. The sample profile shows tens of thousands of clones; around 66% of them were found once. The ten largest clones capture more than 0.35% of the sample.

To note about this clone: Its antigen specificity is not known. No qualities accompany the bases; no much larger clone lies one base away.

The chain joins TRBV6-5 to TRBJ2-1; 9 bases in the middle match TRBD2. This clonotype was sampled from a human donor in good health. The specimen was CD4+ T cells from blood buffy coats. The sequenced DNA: TGTGCCAGCAGTTTAGCGGGGGCGACCTACAATGAGCAGTTCTTC. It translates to CASSLAGATYNEQFF.